The TCR beta chain described here comes from a study of T cell repertoires in cytomegalovirus infection. Study observations and caveats: Predominance within the ex vivo response was attributable to HLA-C-restricted CMV-specific TCR beta clonotypes.

Using its own MiXCR run on the reads, TCRdb lists one record per CDR3 protein. The table lists 510,000 or so distinct CDR3 sequences, more than 20% of them singletons. On this clonotype itself: What it recognizes is unknown.

Germline CDR1 reads SGHTA; CDR2 reads FQGNSA. The CDR3 covers 14 residues. Unmatched junction bases numbered 2, after V lost 2 bases and J lost 3 bases. The source is a human donor in good health (CMV status not recorded). Some clones in this sample may be carry-over from other donors' samples. The genes are TRBV7-2 and TRBJ2-5, with 8 bases matching TRBD2. The sequenced sample consisted of PBMCs. CDR3 sequence (DNA): TGTGCCAGCAGCTTAACAGCGGGAGAAGAGACCCAGTACTTC. Translated: CASSLTAGEETQYF. The variable domain in full, completed from reference TRBV7-2 and TRBJ2-5, reads GAGVSQSPSNKVTEKGKDVELRCDPISGHTALYWYRQSLGQGLEFLIYFQGNSAPDKSGLPSDRFSAERTGGSVSTLTIQRTQQEDSAVYLCASSLTAGEETQYFGPGTRLLVL.